This T cell receptor (beta chain) is drawn from a study of control samples from healthy donors and cancer patients. Measured with immunoSEQ multiplex PCR; TCRdb has only the in-frame clones, and not every one. The sample carries roughly 130,000 clones, just under 95% recorded once. With regard to this clone: Other DNA sequences from this sample encode an identical CDR3 as well.

The CDR3 is 13 amino acids. Trimming took off 2 bases at V and 6 bases at J, with 8 bases between the two ends. CDR1 LNHDA and CDR2 SQIVND come from the germline V gene (reference sequence). Sequencing used blood. The genes are TRBV19 and TRBJ1-5; TRBD1 might be the D (6 bases). This sequence originates from a man aged 25 to 40 in good health. CDR3 DNA sequence: TGTGCCAGTAGTATACAGGGGAGTCAGCCCCAGCATTTT. This sequence encodes CASSIQGSQPQHF.